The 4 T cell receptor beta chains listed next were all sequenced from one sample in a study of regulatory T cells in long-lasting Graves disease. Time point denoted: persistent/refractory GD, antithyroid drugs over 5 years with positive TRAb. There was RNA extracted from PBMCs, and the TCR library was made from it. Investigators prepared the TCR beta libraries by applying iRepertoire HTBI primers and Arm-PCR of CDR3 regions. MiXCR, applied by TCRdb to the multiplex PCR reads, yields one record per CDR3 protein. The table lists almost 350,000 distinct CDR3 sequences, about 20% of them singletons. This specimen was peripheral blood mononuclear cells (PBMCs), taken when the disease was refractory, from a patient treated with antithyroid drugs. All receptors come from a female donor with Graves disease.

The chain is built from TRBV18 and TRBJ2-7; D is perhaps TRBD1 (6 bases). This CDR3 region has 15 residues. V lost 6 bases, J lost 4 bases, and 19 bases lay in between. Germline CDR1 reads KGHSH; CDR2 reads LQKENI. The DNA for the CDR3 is TGTGCCAGCTCCCGGCAGGGGAGCCAGGCATACGAGCAGTACTTC. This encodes CASSRQGSQAYEQYF.

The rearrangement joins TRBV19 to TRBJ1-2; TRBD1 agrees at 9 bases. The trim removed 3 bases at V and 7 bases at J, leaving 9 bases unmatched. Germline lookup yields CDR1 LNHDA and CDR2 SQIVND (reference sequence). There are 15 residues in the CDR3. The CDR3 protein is CASSMAPQGAFGYTF. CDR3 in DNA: TGTGCCAGTAGTATGGCCCCACAGGGGGCGTTTGGCTACACCTTC.

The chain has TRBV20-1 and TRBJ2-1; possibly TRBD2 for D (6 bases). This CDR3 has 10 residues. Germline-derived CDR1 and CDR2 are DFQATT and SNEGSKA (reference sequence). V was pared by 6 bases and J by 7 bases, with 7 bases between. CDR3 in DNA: TGCAGTGCGGGGGGTAATGAGCAGTTCTTC. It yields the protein CSAGGNEQFF.

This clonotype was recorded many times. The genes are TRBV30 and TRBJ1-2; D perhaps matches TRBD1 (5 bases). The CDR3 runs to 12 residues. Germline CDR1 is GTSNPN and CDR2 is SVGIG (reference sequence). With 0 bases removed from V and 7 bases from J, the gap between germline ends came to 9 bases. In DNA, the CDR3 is TGTGCCTGGAGTGTCGGGGGGGGTGGCTACACCTTC. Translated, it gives CAWSVGGGGYTF.